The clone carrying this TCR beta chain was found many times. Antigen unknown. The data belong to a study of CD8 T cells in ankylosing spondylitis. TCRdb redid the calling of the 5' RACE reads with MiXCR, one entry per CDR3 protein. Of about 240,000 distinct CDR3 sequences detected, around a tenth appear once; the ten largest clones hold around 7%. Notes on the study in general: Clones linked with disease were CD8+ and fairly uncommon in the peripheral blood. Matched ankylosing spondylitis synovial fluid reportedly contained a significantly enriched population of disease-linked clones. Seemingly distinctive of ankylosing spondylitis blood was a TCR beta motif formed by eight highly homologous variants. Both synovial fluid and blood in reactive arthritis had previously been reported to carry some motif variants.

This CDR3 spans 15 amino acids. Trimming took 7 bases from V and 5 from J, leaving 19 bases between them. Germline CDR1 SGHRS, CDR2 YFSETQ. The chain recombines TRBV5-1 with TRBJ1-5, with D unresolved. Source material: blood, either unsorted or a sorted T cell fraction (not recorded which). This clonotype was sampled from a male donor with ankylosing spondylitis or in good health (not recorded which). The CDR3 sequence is CASAPGSRNDQPQHF. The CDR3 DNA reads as TGCGCCAGCGCCCCCGGGTCTAGGAATGATCAGCCCCAGCATTTT.